A selection of T cell receptor beta chains follows, all from one sample in a study of cytomegalovirus exposure and HLA in healthy donors. Assay used: immunoSEQ multiplex PCR; TCRdb lists only in-frame clones, some missing. The data show tens of thousands of clones, about 80% seen once. Material for sequencing was PBMCs. These receptors came from a man aged 45-65 years in good health and CMV-seronegative. Each CDR3 is given with its conserved first and last residue. A D gene is named only where the DNA matches it firmly. A row's size may be missing; if present it is once, few, many or a size class.

j_gene: TRBJ1-5; abundance: NA; v_gene: TRBV12-2; d_gene: NA; CDR3nt: TGTGCAAGTCGCTTAGCGAGACAGAATCAGCCCCAGCATTTT; CDR3aa: CASRLARQNQPQHF
j_gene: TRBJ2-7; abundance: once; v_gene: TRBV6-1; d_gene: NA; CDR3nt: TGTGCCAGCAGGCGGCGCCCTTACGAGCAGTACTTC; CDR3aa: CASRRRPYEQYF
j_gene: TRBJ2-7; abundance: once; v_gene: TRBV11-2; d_gene: TRBD1; CDR3nt: TGTGCCAGCACCCTGACAGGGGGCGATTACGAGCAGTACTTC; CDR3aa: CASTLTGGDYEQYF
j_gene: TRBJ2-7; abundance: NA; v_gene: TRBV14; d_gene: NA; CDR3nt: TGTGCCAGCAGCCAAGGGAGGTTGTACGAGCAGTACTTC; CDR3aa: CASSQGRLYEQYF
j_gene: TRBJ1-5; abundance: once; v_gene: TRBV7-2; d_gene: TRBD1; CDR3nt: TGTGCCAGCAGCTTAAGCGGTGGGGCAGGGGGGACTCAGCCCCAGCATTTT; CDR3aa: CASSLSGGAGGTQPQHF
j_gene: TRBJ2-6; abundance: NA; v_gene: TRBV6-1; d_gene: TRBD2; CDR3nt: TGTGCCATCGGGGAGGGGTCTGGGGCCAACGTCCTGACTTTC; CDR3aa: CAIGEGSGANVLTF
j_gene: TRBJ2-7; abundance: NA; v_gene: TRBV18; d_gene: NA; CDR3nt: TGTGCCAGCTCACCAAAGGGGCAGCTTGCCGCCTACGAGCAGTACTTC; CDR3aa: CASSPKGQLAAYEQYF
j_gene: TRBJ2-1; abundance: NA; v_gene: TRBV11-3; d_gene: TRBD2; CDR3nt: TGTGCCAGCAGCCCGGGAGGGCGAGAGTACAATGAGCAGTTCTTC; CDR3aa: CASSPGGREYNEQFF
j_gene: TRBJ2-1; abundance: NA; v_gene: TRBV27; d_gene: TRBD2; CDR3nt: TGTGCCAGTACTAGCGGGGGGCGGCGAGGGGAGCAGTTCTTC; CDR3aa: CASTSGGRRGEQFF
j_gene: TRBJ2-5; abundance: NA; v_gene: TRBV11-2; d_gene: TRBD2; CDR3nt: TGTGCCAGCAGCTTAGATGCTAGCGGGGGACAAACCCAGTACTTC; CDR3aa: CASSLDASGGQTQYF
j_gene: TRBJ1-1; abundance: NA; v_gene: TRBV5-1; d_gene: TRBD1; CDR3nt: TGCGCCAGCAGCTTGGCGGGACAGGTGGTTGAAGCTTTCTTT; CDR3aa: CASSLAGQVVEAFF
j_gene: TRBJ1-5; abundance: NA; v_gene: TRBV19; d_gene: TRBD1; CDR3nt: TGTGCCAGTAAGGACAGGGGGGATCAGCCCCAGCATTTT; CDR3aa: CASKDRGDQPQHF
j_gene: TRBJ2-5; abundance: once; v_gene: TRBV5-1; d_gene: NA; CDR3nt: TGCGCCAGCAGCTTGGGCAGTGGCCAAGAGACCCAGTACTTC; CDR3aa: CASSLGSGQETQYF
j_gene: TRBJ2-6; abundance: few; v_gene: TRBV6-1; d_gene: NA; CDR3nt: TGTGCCAGCACCACAGCATCTGGGGCCAACGTCCTGACTTTC; CDR3aa: CASTTASGANVLTF
j_gene: TRBJ2-7; abundance: NA; v_gene: TRBV10-3; d_gene: TRBD1; CDR3nt: TGTGCCATCAGTTCGGACAGGGATGGGAGGTACGAGCAGTACTTC; CDR3aa: CAISSDRDGRYEQYF
j_gene: TRBJ2-7; abundance: NA; v_gene: TRBV6-1; d_gene: TRBD1; CDR3nt: TGTGCCAGCAGTGATCGAGCCGGGACAGAAACCTACGAGCAGTACTTC; CDR3aa: CASSDRAGTETYEQYF
j_gene: TRBJ2-7; abundance: NA; v_gene: TRBV27; d_gene: TRBD1; CDR3nt: TGTGCCAGCAGACAAACTGGGGCACAGGGGTTCGGCGAGCAGTACTTC; CDR3aa: CASRQTGAQGFGEQYF
j_gene: TRBJ2-5; abundance: NA; v_gene: TRBV7-3; d_gene: TRBD2; CDR3nt: TGTGCCAGCAGCTTATCGGGGGAGGGGGAGACCCAGTACTTC; CDR3aa: CASSLSGEGETQYF
j_gene: TRBJ1-4; abundance: few; v_gene: TRBV14; d_gene: NA; CDR3nt: TGTGCCAGCAGCCAAGTACATTCGACAATTGAAAAACTGTTTTTT; CDR3aa: CASSQVHSTIEKLFF
j_gene: TRBJ1-1; abundance: NA; v_gene: TRBV27; d_gene: NA; CDR3nt: TGTGCCAGCAGTTTACTCTGGACAGAGAACACTGAAGCTTTCTTT; CDR3aa: CASSLLWTENTEAFF
j_gene: TRBJ2-7; abundance: NA; v_gene: TRBV15; d_gene: TRBD1; CDR3nt: TGTGCCACCAGCAGAGAAGCTCCGGGACAGGGATTCTACGAGCAGTACTTC; CDR3aa: CATSREAPGQGFYEQYF
j_gene: TRBJ1-6; abundance: NA; v_gene: TRBV25-1; d_gene: NA; CDR3nt: TGTGCCAGCAGCACTTACCCCCATTCACCCCTCCACTTT; CDR3aa: CASSTYPHSPLHF
j_gene: TRBJ2-5; abundance: NA; v_gene: TRBV10-3; d_gene: TRBD2; CDR3nt: TGTGCCATCAGTGAGTCCCCTAGCGGGGATTCGGAGACCCAGTACTTC; CDR3aa: CAISESPSGDSETQYF
j_gene: TRBJ2-7; abundance: NA; v_gene: TRBV7-2; d_gene: NA; CDR3nt: TGTGCCAGCAGCTGGACAGTAACCTACGAGCAGTACTTC; CDR3aa: CASSWTVTYEQYF
j_gene: TRBJ1-2; abundance: NA; v_gene: TRBV19; d_gene: NA; CDR3nt: TGTGCCAGTGGCCAGGGTAACTATGGCTACACCTTC; CDR3aa: CASGQGNYGYTF
j_gene: TRBJ2-7; abundance: NA; v_gene: TRBV6-5; d_gene: NA; CDR3nt: TGTGCCAGCAGTTACTCGCGGAGCAGCTCCTACGAGCAGTACTTC; CDR3aa: CASSYSRSSSYEQYF
j_gene: TRBJ1-2; abundance: NA; v_gene: TRBV11-1; d_gene: TRBD1; CDR3nt: TGTGCCAGCAGCTTAACGGACAGGGATGCCTATGGCTACACCTTC; CDR3aa: CASSLTDRDAYGYTF
j_gene: TRBJ2-7; abundance: NA; v_gene: TRBV6-1; d_gene: TRBD1; CDR3nt: TGTGCCAGCAGTGAAGCGGGGACAGGGTATGAGACAAACTTC; CDR3aa: CASSEAGTGYETNF
j_gene: TRBJ2-3; abundance: NA; v_gene: TRBV27; d_gene: NA; CDR3nt: TGTGCCAGCAGTTTGTCTAGCACAGATACGCAGTATTTT; CDR3aa: CASSLSSTDTQYF
j_gene: TRBJ1-5; abundance: NA; v_gene: TRBV21-1; d_gene: NA; CDR3nt: TGTGCCAGGCCGGAGGTTGAATTACAGCCCCAGCATTTT; CDR3aa: CARPEVELQPQHF
j_gene: TRBJ1-2; abundance: NA; v_gene: TRBV2; d_gene: NA; CDR3nt: TGTGCCAGCAGTGATGCCGGGAGAGGTGGCTACACCTTC; CDR3aa: CASSDAGRGGYTF
j_gene: TRBJ2-6; abundance: few; v_gene: TRBV5-1; d_gene: NA; CDR3nt: TGCGCCAGCAGCTTGCTTTCTGGGGCCAACGTCCTGACTTTC; CDR3aa: CASSLLSGANVLTF
j_gene: TRBJ1-3; abundance: NA; v_gene: TRBV7-9; d_gene: NA; CDR3nt: TGTGCCAGCAGCCCGAGCTCTGGAAACACCATATATTTT; CDR3aa: CASSPSSGNTIYF
j_gene: TRBJ2-7; abundance: NA; v_gene: TRBV4-3; d_gene: TRBD1; CDR3nt: TGCGCCAGCAGCCTCGGGACAGGGGGCCCCTACGAGCAGTACTTC; CDR3aa: CASSLGTGGPYEQYF
j_gene: TRBJ1-1; abundance: once; v_gene: TRBV19; d_gene: NA; CDR3nt: TGTGCCAGTAGCTCGGCAGGGTGGAACACTGAAGCTTTCTTT; CDR3aa: CASSSAGWNTEAFF
j_gene: TRBJ1-1; abundance: once; v_gene: TRBV5-1; d_gene: TRBD1; CDR3nt: TGCGCCAGCAGCTTGTTACGGACAGGGATGAACACTGAAGCTTTCTTT; CDR3aa: CASSLLRTGMNTEAFF
j_gene: TRBJ2-7; abundance: NA; v_gene: TRBV4-1; d_gene: NA; CDR3nt: TGCGCCAGCAGCCAAGATCCCACTAGCTCCTACGAGCAGTACTTC; CDR3aa: CASSQDPTSSYEQYF